The present entry profiles one T cell receptor beta chain with its context. Amplification used 60 Vbeta primers and 13 Jbeta primers. Sequencing was performed with immunoSEQ multiplex PCR; in TCRdb, only in-frame clones are kept and a portion is missing. In all, the sample yields 34,000 or so clones. The sample is drawn from a study of cytomegalovirus exposure and HLA in healthy donors. For the study at large: As an earlier analysis found, 150 million to 200 million T cells yielded 90 million to 140 million unique TCR beta sequences.

The sequenced sample was PBMCs. The receptor was isolated from a female donor in good health and CMV-seronegative.

CDR3 DNA sequence: TGCGCCAGCAGCTCCAGGGGTGGTGGGGCCAACGTCCTGACTTTC. It translates to CASSSRGGGANVLTF. The chain joins TRBV5-1 to TRBJ2-6; a weak D match, TRBD1 (6 bases). V lost 3 bases and J 3 bases, leaving 10 bases between the germline ends. Germline V gives CDR1 SGHRS, CDR2 YFSETQ. There are 15 residues in the CDR3.